The rows below give T cell receptor beta chains drawn from one sample of a study of T cell responses to AZD1222 COVID-19 vaccine. TCRdb's table, derived via immunoSEQ multiplex PCR, lists solely in-frame clones and lacks some. The sample yields 99,000 or so clones, roughly 92% seen once. The sequences come from peripheral blood, collected on day 0 of AZD1222 vaccination. Every receptor here comes from an adult in good health. Both conserved end residues are part of each CDR3. The order of the fields is clone size, J gene, V gene, D gene, CDR3 protein, CDR3 DNA. A D gene is named only where the DNA matches it firmly. Expanded clones get a size class; other rows say once, few or many, or leave the size out.

-,TRBJ2-1,TRBV7-9,TRBD2,CASSLVSSGRNEQFF,TGTGCCAGCAGCCTCGTTTCTAGCGGGAGGAATGAGCAGTTCTTC
-,TRBJ2-3,TRBV10-3,TRBD2,CAIGAGVIAGVTDTQYF,TGTGCCATCGGAGCGGGGGTAATAGCGGGAGTCACAGATACGCAGTATTTT
few,TRBJ2-3,TRBV5-1,TRBD1,CASSFQDRVTDTQYF,TGCGCCAGCAGCTTCCAGGACAGGGTCACAGATACGCAGTATTTT
-,TRBJ1-2,TRBV9,-,CASSTPRGAYHGYTF,TGTGCCAGCAGCACACCCCGGGGGGCATATCATGGCTACACCTTC
-,TRBJ1-2,TRBV7-9,TRBD1,CASRRGTGGFGYTF,TGTGCCAGCAGGCGCGGGACAGGGGGGTTTGGCTACACCTTC
-,TRBJ2-5,TRBV9,-,CASSSQETQYF,TGTGCCAGCAGCTCCCAAGAGACCCAGTACTTC
once,TRBJ2-6,TRBV28,TRBD1,CASSRTGAGANVLTF,TGTGCCAGCAGCCGTACAGGGGCTGGGGCCAACGTCCTGACTTTC
-,TRBJ2-4,TRBV18,-,CASSPRARDIQYF,TGTGCCAGCTCACCACGCGCCCGTGACATTCAGTACTTC
-,TRBJ1-2,TRBV6-5,-,CASRDQGQAGYTF,TGTGCCAGCAGGGACCAGGGTCAGGCGGGCTACACCTTC
few,TRBJ1-1,TRBV12-3/TRBV12-4,-,CASRASWNTEAFF,TGTGCCAGCAGGGCTAGCTGGAACACTGAAGCTTTCTTT
-,TRBJ1-1,TRBV5-1,TRBD1,CASSMQGGETEAFF,TGCGCCAGCTCCATGCAGGGGGGGGAAACTGAAGCTTTCTTT
-,TRBJ1-2,TRBV7-9,-,CATRKGGANYGYTF,TGTGCCACCCGAAAGGGAGGGGCGAACTATGGCTACACCTTC
-,TRBJ2-3,TRBV19,-,CASSRSGGTDTQYF,TGTGCCAGTAGTAGGTCGGGAGGCACAGATACGCAGTATTTT
-,TRBJ1-4,TRBV30,TRBD1,CAWSNSGTGYEKLFF,TGTGCCTGGAGTAACTCCGGGACAGGGTATGAAAAACTGTTTTTT
-,TRBJ1-2,TRBV5-4,-,CASSLVHQPSGYTF,TGTGCCAGCAGCTTGGTTCACCAACCATCAGGCTACACCTTC
once,TRBJ1-1,TRBV29-1,-,CSVEVRGVPEAFF,TGCAGCGTTGAAGTACGGGGGGTACCTGAAGCTTTCTTT
-,TRBJ2-7,TRBV18,TRBD1,CASSPKKLTGGNEQYF,TGTGCCAGCTCACCTAAGAAACTGACAGGGGGCAACGAGCAGTACTTC
-,TRBJ1-5,TRBV7-2,TRBD1,CASSLWTGDQPQHF,TGTGCCAGCAGCTTATGGACAGGAGATCAGCCCCAGCATTTT
-,TRBJ2-3,TRBV5-6,TRBD1,CASSLQGRSDTQYF,TGTGCCAGCAGCTTACAGGGGAGATCAGATACGCAGTATTTT
-,TRBJ1-2,TRBV19,-,CASSIGTKSYGYTF,TGTGCCAGTAGTATCGGGACAAAGAGTTATGGCTACACCTTC
-,TRBJ1-2,TRBV3-1/TRBV3-2,TRBD1,CASSQETGIGYGYTF,TGTGCCAGCAGCCAAGAGACAGGGATTGGCTATGGCTACACCTTC
-,TRBJ2-7,TRBV6-5,-,CASSYSGRGDEQYF,TGTGCCAGCAGTTACAGCGGAAGGGGCGACGAGCAGTACTTC
-,TRBJ1-4,TRBV6-1,-,CASSESRGPAEKLFF,TGTGCCAGCAGTGAATCCCGGGGTCCTGCGGAAAAACTGTTTTTT
-,TRBJ2-5,TRBV18,TRBD2,CASSPFSAGDQTQYF,TGTGCCAGCTCACCATTTTCAGCGGGAGATCAGACCCAGTACTTC
-,TRBJ1-1,TRBV5-1,TRBD1,CASKLGPATGWTEAFF,TGCGCCAGCAAATTGGGACCCGCGACAGGGTGGACTGAAGCTTTCTTT
-,TRBJ2-3,TRBV5-1,TRBD2,CASSLSGLGRGPDTQYF,TGCGCCAGCAGCTTGTCTGGACTAGGGAGAGGGCCAGATACGCAGTATTTT
-,TRBJ1-3,TRBV25-1,-,CASTAGGGNTIYF,TGTGCCTCCACAGCGGGGGGAGGAAACACCATATATTTT
once,TRBJ1-4,TRBV9,TRBD1,CASSPRGAATNEKLFF,TGTGCCAGCAGCCCCAGGGGGGCAGCAACTAATGAAAAACTGTTTTTT
-,TRBJ2-2,TRBV18,-,CASSPPQRNTGELFF,TGTGCCAGCTCACCACCGCAACGGAACACCGGGGAGCTGTTTTTT
once,TRBJ1-5,TRBV6-2/TRBV6-3,-,CASSYSKLGQGGKPQHF,TGTGCCAGCAGTTACTCGAAACTCGGGCAGGGCGGGAAGCCCCAGCATTTT
once,TRBJ2-3,TRBV7-9,TRBD2,CASSLGGLAYTDTQYF,TGTGCCAGCAGCTTGGGGGGACTAGCGTACACAGATACGCAGTATTTT
-,TRBJ2-5,TRBV18,TRBD2,CASSPRLAGSRKTQYF,TGTGCCAGCTCACCACGGCTAGCGGGGAGTCGGAAGACCCAGTACTTC
-,TRBJ1-1,TRBV6-1,-,CASSEGRAESREAFF,TGTGCCAGCAGTGAAGGGCGGGCGGAAAGTCGCGAAGCTTTCTTT
few,TRBJ2-3,TRBV7-7,-,CASSSADTDTQYF,TGTGCTAGCAGCTCTGCGGACACAGATACGCAGTATTTT
-,TRBJ2-3,TRBV19,TRBD2,CASSGASGVADTQYF,TGTGCCAGTAGTGGGGCTAGCGGGGTAGCAGATACGCAGTATTTT
-,TRBJ2-1,TRBV4-1,-,CASSQELVISYNEQFF,TGCGCCAGCAGCCAAGAGCTCGTAATCTCCTACAATGAGCAGTTCTTC
-,TRBJ2-1,TRBV6-1,TRBD1,CASSEIEDRGKNEQFF,TGTGCCAGCAGTGAAATCGAGGACAGGGGAAAGAATGAGCAGTTCTTC
-,TRBJ1-2,TRBV20-1,-,CSAGQEDGYTF,TGCAGTGCGGGGCAGGAAGATGGCTACACCTTC
-,TRBJ2-1,TRBV7-2,-,CASSLGLSYNAQFF,TGTGCCAGCAGCTTGGGACTTTCTTACAATGCGCAGTTCTTC
-,TRBJ2-5,TRBV18,-,CASSPRLQETQYF,TGTGCCAGCTCACCACGACTCCAAGAGACCCAGTACTTC
-,TRBJ2-7,TRBV5-1,TRBD2,CASSLALAGGNEQYF,TGCGCCAGCAGCTTGGCGCTAGCGGGAGGTAACGAGCAGTACTTC
-,TRBJ1-6,TRBV3-1/TRBV3-2,-,CASSRINSPLHF,TGTGCCAGCAGCCGGATTAATTCACCCCTCCACTTT
-,TRBJ2-1,TRBV13,-,CASSPVGMAAMNEQFF,TGTGCCAGCAGCCCGGTGGGTATGGCGGCAATGAATGAGCAGTTCTTC
once,TRBJ2-1,TRBV7-2,TRBD2,CASSTELAGGYNEQFF,TGTGCCAGCAGCACCGAACTAGCGGGAGGCTACAATGAGCAGTTCTTC
-,TRBJ2-1,TRBV6-5,TRBD1,CASSSTGTGLYNEQFF,TGTGCCAGCAGTTCAACCGGGACAGGGCTCTACAATGAGCAGTTCTTC
-,TRBJ2-3,TRBV6-5,TRBD1,CASRRTGGTDTQYF,TGTGCCAGCAGGAGGACAGGGGGCACAGATACGCAGTATTTT
-,TRBJ2-7,TRBV7-2,TRBD2,CASSLRSGGGAYEQYF,TGTGCCAGCAGCTTACGAAGCGGGGGAGGTGCGTACGAGCAGTACTTC
-,TRBJ2-1,TRBV7-9,-,CASIRREHSYNEQFF,TGTGCCAGCATCCGACGGGAGCACTCCTACAATGAGCAGTTCTTC
many,TRBJ2-1,TRBV27,TRBD1,CASSSGQVTSYNEQFF,TGTGCCAGCAGTTCCGGACAGGTGACTTCCTACAATGAGCAGTTCTTC
-,TRBJ1-2,TRBV7-8,-,CASSPVGGNYGYTF,TGTGCCAGCAGCCCCGTAGGGGGGAACTATGGCTACACCTTC
-,TRBJ2-1,TRBV7-9,-,CASKRTPDGGEQFF,TGTGCCAGCAAGCGGACCCCGGATGGCGGTGAGCAGTTCTTC
-,TRBJ1-1,TRBV25-1,-,CASRGMNTEAFF,TGTGCCAGCAGGGGGATGAACACTGAAGCTTTCTTT
once,TRBJ1-2,TRBV29-1,TRBD1,CSVLQGEYGYTF,TGCAGCGTTCTTCAGGGGGAGTATGGCTACACCTTC
-,TRBJ2-7,TRBV15,-,CATSRGGQGGNEQYF,TGTGCCACCAGCAGAGGGGGGCAGGGAGGGAACGAGCAGTACTTC